Listed below are T cell receptor beta chains from one sample, sequenced in a study of PD-1 blockade in classical Hodgkin lymphoma. TCRdb keeps only in-frame clones here, not all; method: immunoSEQ multiplex PCR. This table holds 6,000 to 6,500 clones, just under 80% found once. The specimen comprised CD4+ T cells from blood, sampled at baseline. All receptors derive from a human donor with classical Hodgkin lymphoma. Each CDR3 is given without its conserved first and last residue.

V gene	J gene	CDR3 protein
TRBV15	TRBJ2-7	ATSRELDGSYEQY
TRBV18	TRBJ2-7	ASSQGRGGYEQY
TRBV5-6	TRBJ2-1	ASTQLDNEQF
TRBV11-2	TRBJ2-2	ASSLVFRSRANTGELF
TRBV5-6	TRBJ2-7	ASSRRGWTSYEQY
TRBV5-1	TRBJ1-3	ASSLSGGSGNTIY
TRBV7-9	TRBJ1-4	ASSSGTGEKLF
TRBV6-6	TRBJ2-2	ASIIQGSLNTGELF
TRBV5-6	TRBJ1-1	ASSLVGGGGEYTEAF
TRBV6-6	TRBJ2-5	ASSRAPGEETQY
TRBV27	TRBJ1-1	ASSLSMGVGAF
TRBV19	TRBJ2-7	ASRPGQGFSYEQY
TRBV6-5	TRBJ1-2	ASSYGRLIDYGYT
TRBV4-1	TRBJ2-2	ASAFAGGGTGELF
TRBV7-2	TRBJ2-1	ASSLVSSGVYNEQF
TRBV4-3	TRBJ1-4	ASSRNLATNEKLF
TRBV9	TRBJ1-1	ASSVAPQGTRTEAF
TRBV28	TRBJ1-2	ASSLYPNYGYT
TRBV4-1	TRBJ2-3	ASSQDQSSSGTDTQY
TRBV27	TRBJ1-2	ASSLTGNGYT
TRBV28	TRBJ1-6	ASSSRGLNSPLH
TRBV27	TRBJ2-1	ATHLHGQKFYNEQF
TRBV19	TRBJ2-3	ASREGVRAIDTQY
TRBV9	TRBJ2-5	ASSVGQQYQETQY
TRBV7-6	TRBJ2-3	ASSLLGVDTQY
TRBV28	TRBJ1-1	ASTSPGTGGSEAF
TRBV7-3	TRBJ1-1	ASSLYENTEAF
TRBV6-6	TRBJ1-1	ASSYPGQGATEAF